The next 30 T cell receptor beta chains were all read from a single sample in a study of cytomegalovirus exposure and HLA in healthy donors. In the PCR, 60 Vbeta and 13 Jbeta primers were used. The data were produced by immunoSEQ multiplex PCR, yet TCRdb's version contains in-frame clones alone and is incomplete. Seen here are about 140,000 clones, approximately 70% observed once, and the top ten hold 6.5%. Sequencing was done on a sample of PBMCs. The receptor set was obtained from a woman in her sixties or seventies in good health and CMV-seronegative.

In its sample, this clone was seen a few times. The chain uses TRBV6-5 and TRBJ1-2; D not certain. The CDR3 extends over 12 amino acids. The germline V gene has CDR1 MNHEY and CDR2 SVGAGI. Deletions cut 8 bases from V and 3 bases from J, with 10 bases between. The CDR3 protein is CASEREDYGYTF. CDR3 nucleotide sequence: TGTGCCAGCGAAAGGGAGGACTATGGCTACACCTTC.

V and J are TRBV9 and TRBJ1-3, with a weak D call TRBD1 (5 bases). This CDR3 is built from 16 residues. CDR1 is SGDLS and CDR2 is YYNGEE in the germline V gene. The V and J ends lost 3 bases and 0 bases respectively, with 13 bases between them. The CDR3 here is CASSGPGGLSGNTIYF. CDR3 coding DNA: TGTGCCAGCAGCGGCCCGGGGGGACTCTCTGGAAACACCATATATTTT.

This clone was counted a single time. The V gene is TRBV15, the J gene TRBJ1-4; 8 bases fit TRBD1. V lost 5 bases to trimming and J lost 6 bases; unmatched junction nucleotides: 5. CDR3 size: 14 residues. The germline CDR1 and CDR2 sequences are LNHNV and YYDKDF (reference sequence). The chain's CDR3 is CATSPGGGDEKLFF. Written as DNA, the CDR3 is TGTGCCACCAGCCCAGGGGGCGGGGATGAAAAACTGTTTTTT.

The chain links TRBV29-1 to TRBJ2-7; maybe TRBD1 (8 bases). Germline assignment: CDR1 SQVTM and CDR2 ANQGSEA. V dropped 1 base and J dropped 4 bases, with 14 bases sitting between them. This CDR3 is 14 amino acids long. The CDR3 DNA sequence: TGCAGCGTTGAAGTCGGACAGGGAGGGTACGAGCAGTACTTC. Protein product: CSVEVGQGGYEQYF.

V usage is TRBV19 and J usage is TRBJ2-5, with D perhaps TRBD1 or TRBD2 (7 bases each). Germline CDR1 LNHDA, CDR2 SQIVND (reference sequence). This CDR3 is 16 amino acids long. Trimming cost V 5 bases and J 1 base, with 17 bases left between them. The CDR3 nucleotides are TGTGCCAGTAGTGTAGGGGGCCTAGCGGTCCAAGAGACCCAGTACTTC. Translating gives CASSVGGLAVQETQYF.

Remarks on this clone: The identical CDR3 is also encoded by other nucleotide sequences in the sample. The chain has TRBV5-1 and TRBJ2-3; D might be TRBD2 (6 bases). From germline, CDR1 is SGHRS and CDR2 YFSETQ. The CDR3 contains 15 residues. V was cut by 0 bases and J by 2 bases, with 10 bases left in between. Here the CDR3 reads CASSLAGASTDTQYF. DNA of the CDR3: TGCGCCAGCAGCTTGGCGGGAGCATCCACAGATACGCAGTATTTT.

CDR3 amino acids: CASSPSLAGGGEQYF. In DNA form, the CDR3 reads TGTGCCAGCAGCCCGAGCCTAGCGGGGGGTGGGGAGCAGTACTTC. The J gene is TRBJ2-5, the V gene TRBV7-2, with 11 bases that match TRBD2. Germline V gene lookup returns CDR1 SGHTA and CDR2 FQGNSA. V shed 5 bases, J shed 11 bases, and the junction held 13 bases outside the gene matches. This CDR3 contains 15 residues.

The chain joins TRBV6-6 to TRBJ2-7; 8 bases map to TRBD1. Germline values: CDR1 MNHNY, CDR2 SVGAGI (reference sequence). The V segment lost 0 bases and the J segment 4 bases; nucleotides outside the gene matches: 2. This CDR3 comprises 14 residues. In DNA form, the CDR3 reads TGTGCCAGCAGTTACTCGGGACAGGTTTACGAGCAGTACTTC. It yields the protein CASSYSGQVYEQYF.

A word on this clone: At one boundary the junction diverges from the germline segment, which might be a read error. The rearrangement uses TRBV7-9 and TRBJ2-1, with D maybe TRBD2 (6 bases). Germline assignment: CDR1 SEHNR and CDR2 FQNEAQ (reference sequence). The CDR3 is 17 residues long. CDR3 amino acids: CSSSFPTGVRRRNEQFF. CDR3 sequence (DNA): TGTTCCAGCAGCTTTCCCACGGGAGTACGGAGGCGCAATGAGCAGTTCTTC. The full variable domain, in which reference TRBV7-9 and TRBJ2-1 provide the parts outside the CDR3, is DTGVSQNPRHKITKRGQNVTFRCDPISEHNRLYWYRQTLGQGPEFLTYFQNEAQLEKSRLLSDRFSAERPKGSFSTLEIQRTEQGDSAMYLCSSSFPTGVRRRNEQFFGPGTRLTVL.

This rearrangement joins TRBV2 to TRBJ2-6; D remains ambiguous. Between the trimmed V and J ends, which lost 3 bases and 4 bases, there was a span of 10 bases. CDR1 and CDR2 (germline): SNHLY, FYNNEI. CDR3 size: 15 residues. This CDR3 reads CASSEFASGANVLTF. The CDR3 DNA sequence: TGTGCCAGCAGTGAGTTCGCGTCCGGGGCCAACGTCCTGACTTTC. Variable domain in full (rest from reference TRBV2 and TRBJ2-6): EPEVTQTPSHQVTQMGQEVILRCVPISNHLYFYWYRQILGQKVEFLVSFYNNEISEKSEIFDDQFSVERPDGSNFTLKIRSTKLEDSAMYFCASSEFASGANVLTFGAGSRLTVL.

The chain recombines TRBV27 with TRBJ1-5, with TRBD1 as a possible D gene (6 bases). V was shortened by 0 bases and J by 0 bases, with 6 bases between the two germline ends. CDR1 MNHEY and CDR2 SMNVEV come from the germline V gene (reference sequence). CDR3 size: 15 residues. The CDR3 DNA sequence: TGTGCCAGCAGTTTATCGGGACATAGCAATCAGCCCCAGCATTTT. This codes for CASSLSGHSNQPQHF.

This chain connects TRBV4-1 to TRBJ2-3, with D possibly being TRBD2 (5 bases). Germline V gene lookup returns CDR1 MGHRA and CDR2 YSYEKL. CDR3 length equals 20 residues. Between the trimmed V and J ends, which lost 0 bases and 0 bases, there was a span of 22 bases. For the CDR3, the DNA is TGCGCCAGCAGCCAAGATGCCCCCCAACTCGGGGTTGGGAGCACAGATACGCAGTATTTT. Protein sequence: CASSQDAPQLGVGSTDTQYF.

V is TRBV5-6 and J is TRBJ2-7; 7 bases agree with TRBD1. The CDR3 has 15 residues. Germline V gives CDR1 SGHDT, CDR2 YYEEEE. V gave up 4 bases and J gave up 2 bases; unmatched junction bases: 9. CDR3 region: CASSRGQSSPYEQYF. The DNA of the CDR3 is TGTGCCAGCAGCCGGGGACAGTCGTCTCCCTACGAGCAGTACTTC.

This clone appeared a single time. The V gene is TRBV7-2, the J gene TRBJ1-1; the D gene is possibly TRBD1 (6 bases). This CDR3 region has 16 residues. CDR1 and CDR2 from the germline V gene are SGHTA and FQGNSA. Trimming took off 1 base at V and 1 base at J, with 13 bases between the two ends. CDR3 protein: CASSLVVWDKNTEAFF. CDR3 coding DNA: TGTGCCAGCAGCTTAGTGGTATGGGACAAGAACACTGAAGCTTTCTTT.

The rearrangement joins TRBV6-5 to TRBJ2-3, with D unclear. Trimming removed 0 bases from V and 8 bases from J, with 9 bases in between. The CDR3 length is 13 residues. The germline gives CDR1 MNHEY, CDR2 SVGAGI. The CDR3 DNA reads TGTGCCAGCAGTTACTCGCCGGTGTCTACGCAGTATTTT. Protein product: CASSYSPVSTQYF.

J is TRBJ2-3 and V is TRBV10-3, with D tentatively TRBD2 (7 bases). Per germline, CDR1 ENHRY and CDR2 SYGVKD. This CDR3 has 16 amino acids. Trimming pared 3 bases from V and 4 bases from J, leaving 17 bases between. The chain's CDR3 is CAISDPGLGGADTQYF. The CDR3 region has the DNA TGTGCCATCAGTGATCCCGGACTAGGGGGGGCAGATACGCAGTATTTT.

V and J are TRBV9 and TRBJ2-5, with D maybe TRBD1 (6 bases). The CDR3 sequence is 13 residues long. Germline V gene data show CDR1 as SGDLS and CDR2 as YYNGEE. V shed 0 bases and J shed 5 bases, with 8 bases lying between them. CDR3 amino acids: CASSVGQGETQYF. The CDR3 coding sequence is TGTGCCAGCAGCGTAGGCCAGGGGGAGACCCAGTACTTC.

This clone was seen a few times. The chain uses TRBV11-2 and TRBJ1-1; 12 positions agree with TRBD1. Germline V gene sequence: CDR1 SGHAT, CDR2 FQNNGV. V was pared by 5 bases and J by 9 bases, with 10 bases of the junction left unmatched. This CDR3 is 15 amino acids long. CDR3 protein: CASSQTGTGGTKAFF. DNA for the CDR3: TGTGCCAGCAGCCAAACCGGGACAGGGGGCACCAAAGCTTTCTTT.

This clone has just a few counts. The CDR3 region is CASSYRGYEKLFF. The CDR3 DNA is TGTGCCAGCAGCTACAGGGGGTACGAAAAACTGTTTTTT. This sequence joins TRBV7-2 and TRBJ1-4, with TRBD1 identical over 8 bases. Unmatched junction bases numbered 3, after V lost 4 bases and J lost 8 bases. This CDR3 spans 13 amino acids. CDR1 is SGHTA and CDR2 is FQGNSA in the germline V gene.

The CDR3 here is CASGSPGGYGYTF. As DNA, the CDR3 is TGTGCCAGCGGTAGTCCGGGTGGCTATGGCTACACCTTC. V and J are TRBV6-1 and TRBJ1-2; D call uncertain. The germline V gene encodes CDR1 MNHNS and CDR2 SASEGT. V was trimmed by 8 bases and J by 4 bases, leaving 14 bases between them. CDR3 length: 13 amino acids.

The chain joins TRBV5-6 to TRBJ2-1, with D tentatively TRBD2 (5 bases). Germline-derived CDR1 and CDR2 are SGHDT and YYEEEE. This CDR3 has 12 residues. Trimming removed 3 bases from V and 10 bases from J, with 11 bases in between. The CDR3 loop reads CASSYSAGEQFF. In DNA, the CDR3 is TGTGCCAGCAGCTATAGCGCTGGGGAGCAGTTCTTC.

This chain's CDR3 is CASSVGTSGGVTDTQYF. Written as DNA, the CDR3 is TGTGCCAGCAGCGTAGGAACTAGCGGGGGGGTCACAGATACGCAGTATTTT. The V and J genes are TRBV9 and TRBJ2-3, with TRBD2 matching 13 bases. This CDR3 has 17 amino acids. The J segment lost 2 bases and the V segment lost 0 bases, leaving 3 bases of the junction unmatched. The germline V gene encodes CDR1 SGDLS and CDR2 YYNGEE.

The rearrangement links TRBV6-1 to TRBJ2-7; 9 nucleotides align to TRBD2. With 4 bases clipped from V and 3 bases from J, the junction kept 7 bases outside the gene matches. The CDR3 consists of 15 residues. The germline gives CDR1 MNHNS, CDR2 SASEGT. CDR3 region: CASSVVGTSFYEQYF. Here the CDR3 DNA reads TGTGCCAGCAGTGTGGTTGGGACTAGCTTCTACGAGCAGTACTTC.

This clone appeared a single time. The rearrangement joins TRBV29-1 to TRBJ2-7; D may be TRBD1 (5 bases). This CDR3 region has 13 residues. V dropped 6 bases and J dropped 0 bases, with 12 bases sitting between them. Germline lookup yields CDR1 SQVTM and CDR2 ANQGSEA. DNA for the CDR3: TGCAGCGTACGACAGCGAAGCTCCTACGAGCAGTACTTC. Translated: CSVRQRSSYEQYF.

CDR3 bases: TGCGCCAGCAGCGCGGACTACGAGCAGTACTTC. This translates into CASSADYEQYF. J is TRBJ2-7 and V is TRBV5-1; no clear D gene. V was cut by 4 bases and J by 3 bases, with 5 bases left in between. The CDR3 is 11 residues long. The germline V gene encodes CDR1 SGHRS and CDR2 YFSETQ.

This chain connects TRBV5-6 to TRBJ2-5; D is perhaps TRBD2 (6 bases). Gene TRBJ2-7 matches the end of the DNA better, so the J call may be wrong. Germline CDR1 is SGHDT and CDR2 is YYEEEE. The CDR3 has 16 amino acids. The CDR3 DNA is TGTGCCAGCAGCTTGGCGGCTAGGCGGGACGGCTACGAGCAGTACTTC. Translating gives CASSLAARRDGYEQYF.

The chain combines TRBV7-2 with TRBJ2-1; 8 positions match TRBD1. CDR3 length equals 13 residues. The V segment lost 5 bases and the J segment 7 bases; nucleotides outside the gene matches: 4. Per germline, CDR1 SGHTA and CDR2 FQGNSA. The CDR3 DNA is TGTGCCAGCAGCCTCTGGACAGGGAATGAGCAGTTCTTC. Translated, it gives CASSLWTGNEQFF.

V and J are TRBV19 and TRBJ1-1; D is unclear. This CDR3 is built from 14 residues. V lost 2 bases and J 1 base, leaving 8 bases between the germline ends. Germline CDR1 LNHDA, CDR2 SQIVND (reference sequence). The DNA of the CDR3 is TGTGCCAGTAGTATACGAGGCAGGAACACTGAAGCTTTCTTT. Its protein is CASSIRGRNTEAFF. The whole variable domain, remainder taken from reference TRBV19 and TRBJ1-1, is DGGITQSPKYLFRKEGQNVTLSCEQNLNHDAMYWYRQDPGQGLRLIYYSQIVNDFQKGDIAEGYSVSREKKESFPLTVTSAQKNPTAFYLCASSIRGRNTEAFFGQGTRLTVV.

The chain couples TRBV10-1 to TRBJ1-1, with 7 nucleotides matching TRBD1. This CDR3 has 11 residues. The germline gives CDR1 WNHNN, CDR2 SYGVQD (reference sequence). The J segment lost 5 bases and the V segment lost 9 bases, leaving 3 bases of the junction unmatched. CDR3 DNA sequence: TGCGCCAGAAACAGGGGTACTGAAGCTTTCTTT. Its translation is CARNRGTEAFF.

V is TRBV7-2 and J is TRBJ1-2; D is unresolved. The CDR3 has 16 residues. Per germline, CDR1 SGHTA and CDR2 FQGNSA. V gave up 1 base and J gave up 2 bases, with 14 bases separating them. This chain's CDR3 is CASSLGGGSPNYGYTF. The CDR3 nucleotides read TGTGCCAGCAGCTTAGGGGGTGGGAGCCCCAACTATGGCTACACCTTC.